The sequence of this T cell receptor beta chain was determined in a study of blood T cell repertoires in COVID-19. For the study at large: Nucleic acid was either cDNA or gDNA, and it came from T cells, B-cell-depleted T cells, or PBMCs.

The assay was immunoSEQ multiplex PCR, and TCRdb's table has in-frame clones only and misses some. The table shows around 86,000 clones, with 85% occurring only once. V was shortened by 6 bases and J by 1 base, with 10 bases between the two germline ends. The V gene's germline CDR1 is SGHAT and CDR2 FQDESV (reference sequence). The CDR3 contains 15 residues. The clonotype comes from an elderly man with acute or convalescent COVID-19. The chain employs TRBV11-1 and TRBJ2-6, with D uncertain. The sample was peripheral blood. CDR3 sequence reads: CASSLGASGANVLTF. In nucleotides, the CDR3 is TGTGCCAGCAGTCTAGGTGCGTCTGGGGCCAACGTCCTGACTTTC.